One and the same sample provided the 24 T cell receptor beta chains below, sequenced in a study of T cells after yellow fever vaccination. TCRdb re-called the 5' RACE reads with MiXCR, one entry per CDR3 protein. The sample holds 120,000 or so distinct CDR3 sequences, about 8.2% seen once. The specimen was CD8+ T cells sorted from PBMCs, collected on the day of the yellow fever booster vaccination. These receptors all come from a man aged 18 to 35 who received the YFV17D yellow fever vaccine.

This clonotype appeared a few times. This chain uses TRBV27 with TRBJ2-3; the D call may be TRBD1 or TRBD2 (5 bases each). The V end was cut by 8 bases, the J end by 4 bases, with 13 bases between. The length of the CDR3 is 13 residues. CDR1 is MNHEY, CDR2 SMNVEV, per germline (reference sequence). DNA of the CDR3: TGTGCCAGCGGGCTCAGAGGGGCAGATACGCAGTATTTT. Translated, it gives CASGLRGADTQYF.

This clonotype showed up many times. The chain carries TRBV7-9 and TRBJ1-5; weak D call: TRBD1 (5 bases). The CDR3 runs 15 residues. Looked up from germline, CDR1 is SEHNR and CDR2 is FQNEAQ (reference sequence). With 5 bases removed from V and 9 bases from J, the gap between germline ends came to 20 bases. CDR3 protein: CASSADIPVGRPQHF. As DNA, the CDR3 is TGTGCCAGCAGCGCCGACATCCCGGTGGGGCGGCCCCAGCATTTT.

V is TRBV20-1 and J is TRBJ2-7; 7 bases are shared with TRBD1. With 3 bases clipped from V and 0 bases from J, the junction kept 8 bases outside the gene matches. Germline loops: CDR1 DFQATT, CDR2 SNEGSKA (reference sequence). The CDR3 has 15 amino acids. The CDR3 sequence: CSARPGTAISYEQYV. DNA of the CDR3: TGCAGTGCTAGGCCCGGGACAGCAATCTCCTACGAGCAGTACGTC.

CDR3 nucleotides: TGTGCCAGCAGTTTGTCCGTCCATGAGCAGTTCTTC. The encoded protein is CASSLSVHEQFF. The rearrangement joins TRBV12-3 or TRBV12-4 to TRBJ2-1; no clear D gene. V lost 3 bases and J lost 8, with 8 bases in between. This CDR3 spans 12 amino acids.

This clonotype was seen more than once but under ten times. The CDR3 DNA reads TGTGCCAGCAGCGTAGTCGGGGGAGTCCAAGAGACCCAGTACTTC. This encodes CASSVVGGVQETQYF. The chain has TRBV9 and TRBJ2-5, with D perhaps matching TRBD2 (6 bases). The CDR3 has 15 residues. Trimming shortened V by 0 bases and J by 1 base, and 10 bases separated the two germline ends. Germline V CDR1 and CDR2: SGDLS, YYNGEE.

This chain joins TRBV29-1 and TRBJ2-3, with no clear D. V was shortened by 5 bases and J by 6 bases, with 18 bases between the two germline ends. CDR3 length equals 14 residues. The germline gives CDR1 SQVTM, CDR2 ANQGSEA. CDR3 DNA sequence: TGCAGCGTTTTTCCGGGCCCGATGGGGGATACGCAGTATTTT. Translated: CSVFPGPMGDTQYF.

This clonotype was recorded only once. A single base separates this from a much larger clone, so it may be a read error. The chain joins TRBV5-6 to TRBJ2-1; D uncertain. Germline CDR1 and CDR2: SGHDT and YYEEEE. This CDR3 has 13 residues. The CDR3 region has the DNA TGTGCCAGCAGCTTGGGAACCTACTATGAGCAGTTCTTC. This encodes CASSLGTYYEQFF.

The chain couples TRBV5-4 to TRBJ2-2; D perhaps matches TRBD2 (6 bases). CDR3 length: 13 amino acids. Trimming left V 0 bases short and J 8 bases short, with 8 bases between. The germline V gene encodes CDR1 SGHNT and CDR2 YYREEE (reference sequence). For the CDR3, the DNA is TGTGCCAGCAGCTTGGAGCTAGCGGGGGAGCTGTTTTTT. Translating gives CASSLELAGELFF.

This clonotype was detected only a few times. This chain joins TRBV29-1 and TRBJ1-5; 7 bases agree with TRBD1. Trimming took 0 bases from V and 0 from J; bases not matched to a gene: 2. The CDR3 has 15 residues. CDR1 SQVTM and CDR2 ANQGSEA come from the germline V gene. CDR3 region: CSVEETGDSNQPQHF. CDR3 nucleotides: TGCAGCGTTGAAGAAACAGGGGATAGCAATCAGCCCCAGCATTTT. The variable domain in full, completed from reference TRBV29-1 and TRBJ1-5, reads SAVISQKPSRDICQRGTSLTIQCQVDSQVTMMFWYRQQPGQSLTLIATANQGSEATYESGFVIDKFPISRPNLTFSTLTVSNMSPEDSSIYLCSVEETGDSNQPQHFGDGTRLSIL.

This clonotype turned up a few times. This chain links TRBV5-1 with TRBJ1-1; D possibly corresponds to TRBD1 (5 bases). Germline-derived CDR1 and CDR2 are SGHRS and YFSETQ. This CDR3 has 11 residues. V shed 6 bases and J shed 6 bases, with 9 bases lying between them. The CDR3: CASTAGPEAFF. The CDR3 region has the DNA TGCGCCAGCACGGCGGGACCTGAAGCTTTCTTT.

This clonotype appeared a few times. The gene calls are TRBV5-6 and TRBJ2-1; D remains ambiguous. V was clipped by 4 bases and J by 5 bases, with 7 bases between them. The CDR3 runs 12 residues. Germline V gene data show CDR1 as SGHDT and CDR2 as YYEEEE. CDR3 DNA: TGTGCCAGCAGCGTGGATAACAATGAGCAGTTCTTC. This sequence encodes CASSVDNNEQFF.

This clonotype was seen at least ten times. This sequence joins TRBV15 and TRBJ1-4; D remains ambiguous. Germline lookup yields CDR1 LNHNV and CDR2 YYDKDF (reference sequence). V was trimmed by 0 bases and J by 5 bases, leaving 16 bases between them. The CDR3 has 17 residues. CDR3 residues: CATSRDLVALENEKLFF. CDR3 DNA: TGTGCCACCAGCAGAGATCTTGTGGCATTGGAAAATGAAAAACTGTTTTTT.

V usage is TRBV6-6 and J usage is TRBJ2-7, with 8 bases lining up with TRBD1. Trimming cost V 5 bases and J 5 bases; bases outside gene matches: 5. Germline loops: CDR1 MNHNY, CDR2 SVGAGI (reference sequence). This CDR3 spans 13 amino acids. This CDR3 reads CASSRTGIHEQYF. Written as DNA, the CDR3 is TGTGCCAGCAGTCGGACAGGGATCCACGAGCAGTACTTC.

This clonotype was detected ten times or more. The chain is built from TRBV3-1 and TRBJ2-1; 7 positions agree with TRBD2. Looked up from germline, CDR1 is LGHDT and CDR2 is YNNKEL (reference sequence). V gave up 4 bases and J gave up 0 bases; unmatched junction bases: 3. The CDR3 covers 15 residues. DNA for the CDR3: TGTGCCAGCAGCCCGCGGGGGACCTCCTACAATGAGCAGTTCTTC. Translation: CASSPRGTSYNEQFF.

This rearrangement joins TRBV20-1 to TRBJ2-1, with 9 positions matching TRBD2. Germline lookup yields CDR1 DFQATT and CDR2 SNEGSKA (reference sequence). The CDR3 sequence is 13 residues long. Written as DNA, the CDR3 is TGCAGCCGAAGGCTAGCGGGGAGTCCTGAGCAGTTCTTC. This gives the protein CSRRLAGSPEQFF.

The gene calls are TRBV6-5 and TRBJ2-4; unclear D gene. The CDR3 runs to 13 residues. V lost 0 bases and J 8 bases, leaving 8 bases between the germline ends. Germline-derived CDR1 and CDR2 are MNHEY and SVGAGI. The CDR3 sequence is CASSYSFMDIQYF. CDR3 DNA: TGTGCCAGCAGTTACTCGTTTATGGACATTCAGTACTTC.

V is TRBV24-1 and J is TRBJ2-1; 10 nucleotides agree with TRBD1. Trimming took 9 bases from V and 2 from J; bases not matched to a gene: 6. Germline CDR1 reads KGHDR; CDR2 reads SFDVKD. The CDR3 consists of 15 residues. The chain's CDR3 is CATGPGTGAYNEQFF. As DNA, the CDR3 is TGTGCCACCGGACCCGGGACAGGGGCCTACAATGAGCAGTTCTTC.

J is TRBJ1-2 and V is TRBV12-3 or TRBV12-4; 7 bases match TRBD1. The trim removed 6 bases at V and 4 bases at J, leaving 11 bases unmatched. The CDR3 totals 15 residues. As DNA, the CDR3 is TGTGCCAGCAGCCTAAAGACAGGGTCGATCTATGGCTACACCTTC. Translating gives CASSLKTGSIYGYTF.

V is TRBV4-2 and J is TRBJ2-2; D not resolved. Trimming took 5 bases from V and 3 from J, leaving 19 bases between them. Germline V CDR1 and CDR2: LGHNA, YNFKEQ. The CDR3 is 17 amino acids. The CDR3 region has the DNA TGTGCCAGCAGCGCAAGGCTCTCCCTTCTGGACACCGGGGAGCTGTTTTTT. This codes for CASSARLSLLDTGELFF.

This clonotype was seen a few times. The chain uses TRBV4-2 and TRBJ1-2, with unresolved D. CDR1 is LGHNA, CDR2 YNFKEQ, per germline. The V and J ends lost 0 bases and 5 bases respectively, with 10 bases between them. The CDR3 spans 14 residues. The CDR3 coding sequence is TGTGCCAGCAGCCAAGATTTGGACTTATATGGCTACACCTTC. Amino acid sequence: CASSQDLDLYGYTF.

This clonotype has a count of ten or more. This rearrangement joins TRBV5-1 to TRBJ1-1, with a weak D call TRBD1 (5 bases). This CDR3 is 13 amino acids long. Trimming shortened V by 4 bases and J by 4 bases, and 11 bases separated the two germline ends. Per germline, CDR1 SGHRS and CDR2 YFSETQ. The CDR3 sequence is CASSLRGGTEAFF. As DNA, the CDR3 is TGCGCCAGCAGCCTACGGGGGGGCACTGAAGCTTTCTTT.

This clonotype was observed at least ten times. This chain joins TRBV6-2 or TRBV6-3 and TRBJ2-1; no definite D call. With 0 bases removed from V and 7 bases from J, the gap between germline ends came to 1 base. Germline V gene lookup returns CDR1 MNHEY and CDR2 SVGEGT. The CDR3 is 11 residues long. The CDR3 protein is CASSYSNEQFF. In nucleotides, the CDR3 is TGTGCCAGCAGTTACTCGAATGAGCAGTTCTTC.

This clonotype was recorded at least ten times. V usage is TRBV7-2 and J usage is TRBJ2-7; D unresolved. This CDR3 region has 13 residues. V lost 2 bases, J lost 6 bases, and 11 bases lay in between. Looked up from germline, CDR1 is SGHTA and CDR2 is FQGNSA. The CDR3 protein is CASSLLPVSEQYF. In nucleotides, the CDR3 is TGTGCCAGCAGCTTATTGCCCGTCAGCGAGCAGTACTTC.

This clonotype was detected a few times. This rearrangement joins TRBV20-1 to TRBJ2-2, with unresolved D. Between the trimmed V and J ends, which lost 4 bases and 0 bases, there was a span of 9 bases. Per germline, CDR1 DFQATT and CDR2 SNEGSKA (reference sequence). The CDR3 has 14 amino acids. The CDR3 protein is CSANGLTNTGELFF. The CDR3 DNA follows: TGCAGTGCTAATGGGCTAACGAACACCGGGGAGCTGTTTTTT.